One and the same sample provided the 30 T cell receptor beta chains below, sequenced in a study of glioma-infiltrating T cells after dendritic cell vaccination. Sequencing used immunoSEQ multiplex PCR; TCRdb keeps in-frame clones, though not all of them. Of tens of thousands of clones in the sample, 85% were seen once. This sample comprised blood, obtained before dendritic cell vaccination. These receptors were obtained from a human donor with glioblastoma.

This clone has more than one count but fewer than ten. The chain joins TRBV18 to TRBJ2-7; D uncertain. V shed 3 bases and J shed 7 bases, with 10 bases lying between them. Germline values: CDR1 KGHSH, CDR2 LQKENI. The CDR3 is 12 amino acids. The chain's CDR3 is CASSPIAGEQYF. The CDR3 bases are TGTGCCAGCTCACCGATAGCCGGGGAGCAGTACTTC.

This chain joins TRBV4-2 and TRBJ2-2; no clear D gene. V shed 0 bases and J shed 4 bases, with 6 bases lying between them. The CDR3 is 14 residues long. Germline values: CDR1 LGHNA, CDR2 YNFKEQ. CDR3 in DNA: TGTGCCAGCAGCCAAGATTCCGGCACCGGGGAGCTGTTTTTT. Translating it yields CASSQDSGTGELFF.

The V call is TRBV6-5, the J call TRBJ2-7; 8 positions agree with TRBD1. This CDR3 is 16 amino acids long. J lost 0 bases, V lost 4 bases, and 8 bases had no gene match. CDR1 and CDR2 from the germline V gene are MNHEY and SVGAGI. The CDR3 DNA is TGTGCCAGCAGTTCCTATGGACAGGGATCCTCCTACGAGCAGTACTTC. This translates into CASSSYGQGSSYEQYF.

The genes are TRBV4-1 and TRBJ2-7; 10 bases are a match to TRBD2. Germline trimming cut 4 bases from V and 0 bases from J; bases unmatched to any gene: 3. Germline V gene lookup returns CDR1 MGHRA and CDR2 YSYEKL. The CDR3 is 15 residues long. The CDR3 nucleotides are TGCGCCAGCAGCCGCACTAGCGGGGCCTCCTACGAGCAGTACTTC. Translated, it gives CASSRTSGASYEQYF.

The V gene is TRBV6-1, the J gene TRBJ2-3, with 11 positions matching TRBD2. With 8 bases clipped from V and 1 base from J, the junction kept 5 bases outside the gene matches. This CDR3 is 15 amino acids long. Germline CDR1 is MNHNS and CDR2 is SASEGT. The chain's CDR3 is CASFLLAGGTDTQYF. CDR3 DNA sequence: TGTGCCAGCTTTTTACTAGCGGGAGGCACAGATACGCAGTATTTT.

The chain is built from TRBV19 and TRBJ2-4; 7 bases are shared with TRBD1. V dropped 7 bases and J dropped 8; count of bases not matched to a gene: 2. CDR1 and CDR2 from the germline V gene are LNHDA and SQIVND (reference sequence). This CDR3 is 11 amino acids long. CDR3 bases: TGTGCCAGTATGCAGGGGGACATTCAGTACTTC. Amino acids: CASMQGDIQYF. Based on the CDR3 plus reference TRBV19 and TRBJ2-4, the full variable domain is DGGITQSPKYLFRKEGQNVTLSCEQNLNHDAMYWYRQDPGQGLRLIYYSQIVNDFQKGDIAEGYSVSREKKESFPLTVTSAQKNPTAFYLCASMQGDIQYFGAGTRLSVL.

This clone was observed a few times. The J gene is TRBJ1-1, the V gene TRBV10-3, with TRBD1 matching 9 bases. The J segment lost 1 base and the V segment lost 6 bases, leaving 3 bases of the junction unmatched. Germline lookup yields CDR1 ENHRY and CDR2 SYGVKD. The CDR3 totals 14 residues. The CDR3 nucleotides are TGTGCCATCAGCGTGGGACAGGGGAACACTGAAGCTTTCTTT. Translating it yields CAISVGQGNTEAFF.

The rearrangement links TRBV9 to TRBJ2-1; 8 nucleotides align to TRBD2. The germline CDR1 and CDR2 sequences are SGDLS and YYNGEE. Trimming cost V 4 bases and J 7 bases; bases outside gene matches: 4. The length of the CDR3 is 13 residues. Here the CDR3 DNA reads TGTGCCAGCAGCACCCGCGGGGGGAATGAGCAGTTCTTC. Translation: CASSTRGGNEQFF.

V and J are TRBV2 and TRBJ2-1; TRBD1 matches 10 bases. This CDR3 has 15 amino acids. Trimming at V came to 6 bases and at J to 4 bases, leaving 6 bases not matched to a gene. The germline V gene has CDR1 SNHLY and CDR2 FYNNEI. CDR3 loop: CASSDRDRGYNEQFF. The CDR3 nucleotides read TGTGCCAGCAGCGACCGGGACAGGGGTTACAATGAGCAGTTCTTC.

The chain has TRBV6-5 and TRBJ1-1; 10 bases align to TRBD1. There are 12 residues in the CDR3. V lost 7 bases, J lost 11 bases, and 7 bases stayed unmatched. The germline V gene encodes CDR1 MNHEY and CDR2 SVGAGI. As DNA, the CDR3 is TGTGCCAGCACGCCTGGGACAGGGGATGCTTTCTTT. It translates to CASTPGTGDAFF.

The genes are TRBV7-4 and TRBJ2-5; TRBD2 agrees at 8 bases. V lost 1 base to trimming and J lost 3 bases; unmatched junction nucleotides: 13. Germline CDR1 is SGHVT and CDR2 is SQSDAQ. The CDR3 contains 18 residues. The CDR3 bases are TGTGCCAGCAGCTTAGAATCGTGGCGGGAGGCACAAGAAGAGACCCAGTACTTC. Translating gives CASSLESWREAQEETQYF.

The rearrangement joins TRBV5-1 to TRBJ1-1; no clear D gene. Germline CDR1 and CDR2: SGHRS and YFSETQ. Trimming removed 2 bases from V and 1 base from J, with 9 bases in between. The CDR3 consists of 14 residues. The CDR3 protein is CASSLWRANTEAFF. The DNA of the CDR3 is TGCGCCAGCAGCTTATGGAGGGCGAACACTGAAGCTTTCTTT.

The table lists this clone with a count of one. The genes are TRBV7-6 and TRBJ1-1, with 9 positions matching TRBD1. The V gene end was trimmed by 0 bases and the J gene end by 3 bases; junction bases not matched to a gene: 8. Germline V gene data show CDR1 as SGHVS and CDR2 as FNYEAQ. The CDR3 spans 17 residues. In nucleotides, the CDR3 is TGTGCCAGCAGCTTAGCGGTCGGGGACAGGGCGGACACTGAAGCTTTCTTT. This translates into CASSLAVGDRADTEAFF.

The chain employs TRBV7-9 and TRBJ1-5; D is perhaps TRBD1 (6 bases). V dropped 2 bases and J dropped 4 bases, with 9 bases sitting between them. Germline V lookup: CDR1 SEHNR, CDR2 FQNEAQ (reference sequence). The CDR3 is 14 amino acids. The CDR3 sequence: CASSLQGKNQPQHF. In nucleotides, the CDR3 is TGTGCCAGCAGCTTACAGGGGAAAAATCAGCCCCAGCATTTT.

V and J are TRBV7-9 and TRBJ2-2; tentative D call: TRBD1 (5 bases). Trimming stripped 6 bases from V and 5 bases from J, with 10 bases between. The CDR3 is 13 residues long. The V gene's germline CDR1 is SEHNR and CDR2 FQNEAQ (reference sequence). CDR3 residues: CASRGRETGELFF. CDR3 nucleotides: TGTGCCAGCAGGGGCAGGGAAACCGGGGAGCTGTTTTTT.

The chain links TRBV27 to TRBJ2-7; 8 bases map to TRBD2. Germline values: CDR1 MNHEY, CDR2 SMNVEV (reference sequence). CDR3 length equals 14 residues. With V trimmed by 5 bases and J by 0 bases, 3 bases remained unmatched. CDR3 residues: CASSPGLASYEQYF. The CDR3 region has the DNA TGTGCCAGCAGTCCCGGACTAGCCTCCTACGAGCAGTACTTC.

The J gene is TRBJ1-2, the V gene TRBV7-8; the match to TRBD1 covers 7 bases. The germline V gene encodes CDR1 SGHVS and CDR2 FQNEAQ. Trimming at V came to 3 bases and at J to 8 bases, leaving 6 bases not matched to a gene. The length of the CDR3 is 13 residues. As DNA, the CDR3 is TGTGCCAGCAGCTTGACAGGGCTTGGGGGCTACACCTTC. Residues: CASSLTGLGGYTF.

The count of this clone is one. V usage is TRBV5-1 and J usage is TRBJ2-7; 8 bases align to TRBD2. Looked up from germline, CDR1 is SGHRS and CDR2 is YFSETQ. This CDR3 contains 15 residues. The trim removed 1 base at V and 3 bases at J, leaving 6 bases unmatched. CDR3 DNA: TGCGCCAGCAGCTTGTCCGGGACTAGGGGCTACGAGCAGTACTTC. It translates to CASSLSGTRGYEQYF. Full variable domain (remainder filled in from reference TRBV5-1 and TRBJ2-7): KAGVTQTPRYLIKTRGQQVTLSCSPISGHRSVSWYQQTPGQGLQFLFEYFSETQRNKGNFPGRFSGRQFSNSRSEMNVSTLELGDSALYLCASSLSGTRGYEQYFGPGTRLTVT.

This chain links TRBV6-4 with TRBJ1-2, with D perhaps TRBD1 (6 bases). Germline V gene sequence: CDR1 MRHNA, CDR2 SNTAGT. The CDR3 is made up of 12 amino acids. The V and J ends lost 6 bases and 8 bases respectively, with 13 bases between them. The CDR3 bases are TGTGCCAGCAGCTCCGGACAGTACGGCTACACCTTC. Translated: CASSSGQYGYTF.

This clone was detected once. The CDR3 bases are TGCAGCGTTGAACTGAGGGACAGGGCCTACGAGCAGTACTTC. Protein: CSVELRDRAYEQYF. The rearrangement joins TRBV29-1 to TRBJ2-7; 9 positions agree with TRBD1. Germline CDR1 and CDR2: SQVTM and ANQGSEA. J was trimmed by 2 bases and V by 2 bases; bases with no gene match: 4. This CDR3 spans 14 amino acids.

CDR3 loop: CASSGPGGEQFF. The DNA for the CDR3 is TGTGCCAGCAGCGGCCCGGGAGGCGAGCAGTTCTTC. The chain couples TRBV7-3 to TRBJ2-1; 7 positions agree with TRBD2. Germline V lookup: CDR1 SGHTA, CDR2 FQGTGA. V gave up 5 bases and J gave up 10 bases; unmatched junction bases: 5. The CDR3 spans 12 residues.

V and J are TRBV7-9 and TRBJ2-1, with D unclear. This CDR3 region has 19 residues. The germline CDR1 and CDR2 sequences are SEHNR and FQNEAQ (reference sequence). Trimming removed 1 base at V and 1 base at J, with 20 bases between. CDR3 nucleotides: TGTGCCAGCAGCTTAGGTTGGAGCCCTCCCTTACGTTCCTACAATGAGCAGTTCTTC. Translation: CASSLGWSPPLRSYNEQFF.

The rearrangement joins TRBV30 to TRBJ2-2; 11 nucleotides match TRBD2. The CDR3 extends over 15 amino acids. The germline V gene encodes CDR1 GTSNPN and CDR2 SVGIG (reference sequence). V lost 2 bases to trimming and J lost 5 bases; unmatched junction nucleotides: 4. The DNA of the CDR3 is TGTGCCTGGAGTACTAGCGGGAGTGTAACCGGGGAGCTGTTTTTT. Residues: CAWSTSGSVTGELFF.

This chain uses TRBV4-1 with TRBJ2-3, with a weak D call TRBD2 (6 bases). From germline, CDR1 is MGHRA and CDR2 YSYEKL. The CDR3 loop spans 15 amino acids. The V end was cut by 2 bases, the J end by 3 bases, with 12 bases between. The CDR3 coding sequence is TGCGCCAGCAGCCAATCGTCCGCGGGGACAGATACGCAGTATTTT. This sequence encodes CASSQSSAGTDTQYF.

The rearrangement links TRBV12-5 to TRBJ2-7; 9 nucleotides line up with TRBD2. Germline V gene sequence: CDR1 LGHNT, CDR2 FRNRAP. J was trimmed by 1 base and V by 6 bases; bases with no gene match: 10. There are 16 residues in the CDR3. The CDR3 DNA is TGTGCTAGTGGCTTCTTCGGGGCGGGGGGGTCCTACGAGCAGTACTTC. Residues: CASGFFGAGGSYEQYF. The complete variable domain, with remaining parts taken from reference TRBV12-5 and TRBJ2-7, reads DARVTQTPRHKVTEMGQEVTMRCQPILGHNTVFWYRQTMMQGLELLAYFRNRAPLDDSGMPKDRFSAEMPDATLATLKIQPSEPRDSAVYFCASGFFGAGGSYEQYFGPGTRLTVT.

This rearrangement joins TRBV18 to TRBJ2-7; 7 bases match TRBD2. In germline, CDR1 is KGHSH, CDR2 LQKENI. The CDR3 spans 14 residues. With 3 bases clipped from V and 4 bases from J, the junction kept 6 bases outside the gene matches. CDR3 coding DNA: TGTGCCAGCTCACCTACCCTAGCGGATTACGAGCAGTACTTC. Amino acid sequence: CASSPTLADYEQYF.

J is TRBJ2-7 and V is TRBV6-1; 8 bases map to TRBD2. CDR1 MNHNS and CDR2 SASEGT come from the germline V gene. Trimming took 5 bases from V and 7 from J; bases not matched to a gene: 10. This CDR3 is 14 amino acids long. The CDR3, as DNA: TGTGCCAGCAGTCTAGCGGGCCCGCCCTGGGAGCAGTACTTC. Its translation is CASSLAGPPWEQYF.

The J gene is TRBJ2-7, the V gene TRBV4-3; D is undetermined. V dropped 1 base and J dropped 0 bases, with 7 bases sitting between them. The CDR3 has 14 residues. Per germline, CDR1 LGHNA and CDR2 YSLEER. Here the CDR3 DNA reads TGCGCCAGCAGCCAAGGCGGCATCTCCTACGAGCAGTACTTC. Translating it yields CASSQGGISYEQYF.

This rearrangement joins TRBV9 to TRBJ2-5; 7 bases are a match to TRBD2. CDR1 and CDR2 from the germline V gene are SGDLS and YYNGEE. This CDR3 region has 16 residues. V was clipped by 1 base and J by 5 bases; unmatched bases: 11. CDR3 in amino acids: CASSVNPASGWETQYF. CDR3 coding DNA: TGTGCCAGCAGCGTAAACCCGGCTAGCGGATGGGAGACCCAGTACTTC.

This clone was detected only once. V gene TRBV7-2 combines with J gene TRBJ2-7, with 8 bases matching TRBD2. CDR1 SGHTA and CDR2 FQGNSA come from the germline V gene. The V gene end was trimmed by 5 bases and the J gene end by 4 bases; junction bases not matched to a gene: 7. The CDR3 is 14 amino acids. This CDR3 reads CASSMSGGPYEQYF. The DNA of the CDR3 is TGTGCCAGCAGCATGTCGGGGGGGCCGTACGAGCAGTACTTC.